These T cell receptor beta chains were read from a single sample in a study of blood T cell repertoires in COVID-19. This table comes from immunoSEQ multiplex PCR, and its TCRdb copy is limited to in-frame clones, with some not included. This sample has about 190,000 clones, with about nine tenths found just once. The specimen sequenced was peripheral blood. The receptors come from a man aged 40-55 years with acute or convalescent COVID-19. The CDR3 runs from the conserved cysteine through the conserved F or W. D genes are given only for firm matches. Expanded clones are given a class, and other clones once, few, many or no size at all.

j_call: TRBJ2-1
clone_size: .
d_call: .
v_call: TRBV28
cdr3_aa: CASSLYGVHEQFF
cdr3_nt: TGTGCCAGCAGTTTATACGGGGTCCATGAGCAGTTCTTC

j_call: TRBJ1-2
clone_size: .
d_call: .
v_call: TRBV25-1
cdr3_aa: CASSDTVHTGSGGYTF
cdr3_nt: TGTGCCAGCAGTGATACCGTCCACACAGGGTCGGGAGGCTACACCTTC

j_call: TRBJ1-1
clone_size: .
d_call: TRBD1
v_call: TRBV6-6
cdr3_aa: CASSPTGGNTEAFF
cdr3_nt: TGTGCCAGCTCCCCTACAGGGGGTAACACTGAAGCTTTCTTT

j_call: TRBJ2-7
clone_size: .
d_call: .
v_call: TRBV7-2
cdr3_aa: CASSLTGPAGEQYF
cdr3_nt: TGTGCCAGCAGCTTAACAGGACCCGCGGGGGAGCAGTACTTC

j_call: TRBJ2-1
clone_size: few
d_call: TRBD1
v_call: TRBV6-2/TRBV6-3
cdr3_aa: CASSYLTTGDYNEQFF
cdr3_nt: TGTGCCAGCAGTTACCTTACGACAGGGGACTACAATGAGCAGTTCTTC

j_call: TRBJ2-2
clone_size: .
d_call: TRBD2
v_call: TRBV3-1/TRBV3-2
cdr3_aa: CASRLAGAGNTGELFF
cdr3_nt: TGTGCCAGCAGGTTAGCGGGGGCAGGGAACACCGGGGAGCTGTTTTTT

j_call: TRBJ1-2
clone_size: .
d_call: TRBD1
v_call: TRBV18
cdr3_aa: CASSLIPGTGFPNNYGYTF
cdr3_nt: TGTGCCAGCTCACTCATTCCGGGGACAGGGTTCCCCAATAACTATGGCTACACCTTC

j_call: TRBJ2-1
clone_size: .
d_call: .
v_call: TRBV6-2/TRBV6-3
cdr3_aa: CASSSSSEQFF
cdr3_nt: TGTGCCAGCAGCTCTAGCAGTGAGCAGTTCTTC

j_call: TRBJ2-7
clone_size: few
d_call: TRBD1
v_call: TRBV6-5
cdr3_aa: CASSDSPGTVYEQYF
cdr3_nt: TGTGCCAGCAGTGACTCCCCCGGGACAGTCTACGAGCAGTACTTC

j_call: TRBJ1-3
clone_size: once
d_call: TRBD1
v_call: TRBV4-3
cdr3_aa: CASSQDEWGQGTGNTIYF
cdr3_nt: TGCGCCAGCAGCCAAGATGAGTGGGGACAGGGAACTGGAAACACCATATATTTT

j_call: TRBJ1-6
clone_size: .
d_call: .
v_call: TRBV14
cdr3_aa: CASSQTVRASPLHF
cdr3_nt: TGTGCCAGCAGCCAGACAGTTCGGGCTTCACCCCTCCACTTT

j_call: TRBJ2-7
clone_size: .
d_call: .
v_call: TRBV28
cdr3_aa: CASSPGWLHSYEQYF
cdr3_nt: TGTGCCAGCAGCCCAGGTTGGCTCCACTCCTACGAGCAGTACTTC

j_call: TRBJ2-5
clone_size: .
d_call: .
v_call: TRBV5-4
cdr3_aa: CASSSFQGGQETQYF
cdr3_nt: TGTGCCAGCAGCTCCTTCCAGGGAGGCCAAGAGACCCAGTACTTC

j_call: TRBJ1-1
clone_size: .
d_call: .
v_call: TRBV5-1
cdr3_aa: CASSLGSMRTEAFF
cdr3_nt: TGCGCCAGCAGCTTGGGGTCGATGCGGACTGAAGCTTTCTTT

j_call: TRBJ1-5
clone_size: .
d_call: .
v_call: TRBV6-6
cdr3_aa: CASSPYNRELRQPQHF
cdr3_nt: TGTGCCAGCAGCCCATATAACAGGGAATTGAGGCAGCCCCAGCATTTT

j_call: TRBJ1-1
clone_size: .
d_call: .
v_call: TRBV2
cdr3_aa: CASIQGRLNVPRNTEAFF
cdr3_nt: TGTGCCAGCATTCAGGGGCGACTCAACGTCCCCAGGAACACTGAAGCTTTCTTT

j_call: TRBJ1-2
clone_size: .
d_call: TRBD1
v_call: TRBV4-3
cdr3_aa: CASSPSDRDYGYTF
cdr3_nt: TGCGCCAGCAGCCCCTCGGACAGGGATTATGGCTACACCTTC

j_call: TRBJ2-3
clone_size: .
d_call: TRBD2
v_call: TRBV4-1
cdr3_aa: CASSQGVLAGADTQYF
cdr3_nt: TGCGCCAGCAGCCAAGGGGTGCTAGCGGGGGCAGATACGCAGTATTTT

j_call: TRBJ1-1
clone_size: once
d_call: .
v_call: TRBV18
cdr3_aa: CASSWDIMNTEAFF
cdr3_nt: TGTGCCAGCTCCTGGGACATCATGAACACTGAAGCTTTCTTT

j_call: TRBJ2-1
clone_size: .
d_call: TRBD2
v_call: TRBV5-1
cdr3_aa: CASSLISGTYNEQFF
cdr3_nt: TGCGCCAGCAGCTTGATTAGCGGGACCTACAATGAGCAGTTCTTC

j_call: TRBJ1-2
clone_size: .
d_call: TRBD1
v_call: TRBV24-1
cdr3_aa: CATSDFTTGGYYGYTF
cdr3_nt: TGTGCCACCAGTGATTTCACGACAGGGGGCTACTATGGCTACACCTTC

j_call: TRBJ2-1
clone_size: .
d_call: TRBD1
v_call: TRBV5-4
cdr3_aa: CASSSPGQGSNEQFF
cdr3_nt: TGTGCCAGCAGCTCACCGGGACAGGGATCCAATGAGCAGTTCTTC

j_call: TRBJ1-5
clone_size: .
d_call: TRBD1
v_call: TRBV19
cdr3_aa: CASRNRGQESQHF
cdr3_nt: TGTGCCAGTAGGAACAGGGGCCAGGAGTCCCAGCATTTT

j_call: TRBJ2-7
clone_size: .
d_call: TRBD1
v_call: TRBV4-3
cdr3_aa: CASSQDRSGQGSYEQYF
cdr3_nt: TGCGCCAGCAGCCAAGATCGTTCGGGACAGGGCTCCTACGAGCAGTACTTC

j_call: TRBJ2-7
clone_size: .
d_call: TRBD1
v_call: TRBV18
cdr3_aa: CASSPDRAEEQYF
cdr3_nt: TGTGCCAGCTCACCCGACAGGGCGGAGGAGCAGTACTTC

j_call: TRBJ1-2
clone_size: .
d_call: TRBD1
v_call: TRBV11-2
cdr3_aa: CASSSPTRTGGWGGYTF
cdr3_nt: TGTGCCAGCAGCTCACCCACCCGGACAGGGGGCTGGGGGGGCTACACCTTC

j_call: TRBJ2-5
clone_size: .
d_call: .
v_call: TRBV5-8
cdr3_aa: CASSLGANGRLETQYF
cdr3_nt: TGTGCCAGCAGCTTGGGGGCCAACGGTCGATTAGAGACCCAGTACTTC

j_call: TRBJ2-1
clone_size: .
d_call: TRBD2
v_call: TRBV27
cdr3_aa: CASNPSGGAFYNEQFF
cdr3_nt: TGTGCCAGCAATCCTAGCGGGGGGGCCTTTTACAATGAGCAGTTCTTC

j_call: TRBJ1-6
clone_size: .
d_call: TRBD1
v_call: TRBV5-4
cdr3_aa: CASSQGQGQSYNSPLHF
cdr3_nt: TGTGCCAGCAGCCAAGGACAGGGGCAGTCCTATAATTCACCCCTCCACTTT

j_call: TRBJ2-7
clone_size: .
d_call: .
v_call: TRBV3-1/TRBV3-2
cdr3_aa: CASSQTWEESYEQYF
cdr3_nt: TGTGCCAGCAGCCAGACTTGGGAGGAATCTTACGAGCAGTACTTC

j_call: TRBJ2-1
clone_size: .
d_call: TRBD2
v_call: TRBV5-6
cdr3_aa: CASIKTSWDEQFF
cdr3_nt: TGTGCCAGCATCAAGACTAGCTGGGATGAGCAGTTCTTC

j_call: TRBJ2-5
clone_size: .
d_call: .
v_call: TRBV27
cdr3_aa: CASGPIDRYQETQYF
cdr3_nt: TGTGCCAGCGGACCAATCGACAGGTACCAAGAGACCCAGTACTTC

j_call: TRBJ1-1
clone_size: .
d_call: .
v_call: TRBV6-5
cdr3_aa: CASSYSTRSEAFF
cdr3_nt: TGTGCCAGCAGTTACTCGACTCGATCTGAAGCTTTCTTT

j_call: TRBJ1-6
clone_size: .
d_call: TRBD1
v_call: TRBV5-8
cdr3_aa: CASSLRAGGGPTYNSPLHF
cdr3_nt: TGTGCCAGCAGCTTGAGGGCAGGGGGCGGCCCAACCTATAATTCACCCCTCCACTTT

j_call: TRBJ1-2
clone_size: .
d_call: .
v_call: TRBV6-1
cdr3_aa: CASSETWVLANYGYTF
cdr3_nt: TGTGCCAGCAGTGAGACGTGGGTTCTAGCTAACTATGGCTACACCTTC

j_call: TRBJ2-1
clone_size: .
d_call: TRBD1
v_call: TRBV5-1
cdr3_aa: CASSSGTGVGNEQFF
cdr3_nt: TGCGCCAGCAGCTCAGGGACAGGGGTCGGCAATGAGCAGTTCTTC

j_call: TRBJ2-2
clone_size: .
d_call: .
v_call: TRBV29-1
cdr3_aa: CSVDSFPGTNTGELFF
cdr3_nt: TGCAGCGTTGATAGTTTTCCAGGGACGAACACCGGGGAGCTGTTTTTT

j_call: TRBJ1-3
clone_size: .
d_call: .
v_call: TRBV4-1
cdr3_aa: CASRTTGLGNTIYF
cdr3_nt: TGCGCCAGCAGAACTACGGGGTTGGGAAACACCATATATTTT

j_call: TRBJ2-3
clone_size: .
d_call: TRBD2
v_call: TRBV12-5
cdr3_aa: CASGFWVPSGGATDTQYF
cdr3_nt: TGTGCTAGTGGTTTTTGGGTCCCTAGCGGGGGGGCGACAGATACGCAGTATTTT

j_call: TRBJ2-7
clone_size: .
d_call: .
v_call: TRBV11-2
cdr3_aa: CASSSDLYDEQYF
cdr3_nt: TGTGCCAGCAGCAGCGACCTCTACGACGAGCAGTACTTC

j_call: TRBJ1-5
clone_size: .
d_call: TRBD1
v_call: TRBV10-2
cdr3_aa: CASSDLRTGGNQPQHF
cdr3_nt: TGCGCCAGCAGCGACCTTCGGACAGGGGGCAATCAGCCCCAGCATTTT